These 26 T cell receptor beta chains came from one sample sequenced in a study of Ad26.COV2.S vaccination and SARS-CoV-2 variants. Method: immunoSEQ multiplex PCR; TCRdb's copy keeps in-frame clones and lacks some. Of hundreds of thousands of clones listed, roughly 84% are singletons. Treatment noted: roughly 20 received Ad26.COV2.S at low or high dose, single or two shots; 5 received placebo; per-sample allocation not given. Day 63 following the first vaccine or placebo injection was when the samples were taken. Specimen: peripheral blood, collected in a trial of Ad26.COV2.S vaccine versus placebo. These receptors came from a person between 18 and 59 years old who received the Ad26.COV2.S COVID-19 vaccine or a placebo.

The J gene is TRBJ1-1, the V gene TRBV4-3; D perhaps matches TRBD1 (5 bases). Germline V CDR1 and CDR2: LGHNA, YSLEER. V shed 3 bases and J shed 4 bases, with 9 bases lying between them. This CDR3 region has 13 residues. CDR3 nucleotides: TGCGCCAGCAGCCACGGCAGGGCCACTGAAGCTTTCTTT. The encoded protein is CASSHGRATEAFF.

This chain joins TRBV27 and TRBJ2-7, with 8 bases aligning to TRBD2. This CDR3 is built from 15 residues. The V gene's germline CDR1 is MNHEY and CDR2 SMNVEV (reference sequence). J gave up 5 bases and V 5 bases, and 11 bases lay outside the gene matches. CDR3 sequence: CASSIIGGETHEQYF. In DNA, the CDR3 is TGTGCCAGCAGTATTATCGGGGGGGAAACACACGAGCAGTACTTC.

The sample holds a few counts of this clone. This chain joins TRBV7-8 and TRBJ1-2; D perhaps matches TRBD1 (5 bases). The CDR3 has 15 residues. V was clipped by 5 bases and J by 5 bases, with 18 bases between them. Looked up from germline, CDR1 is SGHVS and CDR2 is FQNEAQ. The CDR3 sequence: CASSPSTVEGYGYTF. The CDR3, as DNA: TGTGCCAGCAGCCCATCGACAGTGGAGGGTTATGGCTACACCTTC.

This rearrangement joins TRBV27 to TRBJ2-7, with TRBD1 as a possible D gene (6 bases). From germline, CDR1 is MNHEY and CDR2 SMNVEV (reference sequence). This CDR3 has 14 amino acids. V lost 3 bases and J 7 bases, leaving 16 bases between the germline ends. CDR3 bases: TGTGCCAGCAGTTTGGGGCAGGGGTCGGGGGAGCAGTACTTC. This translates into CASSLGQGSGEQYF.

The chain employs TRBV3-1 (or the pseudogene TRBV3-2) and TRBJ2-7; 9 positions agree with TRBD2. Per the germline V gene, CDR1 is LGHDT and CDR2 is YNNKEL (reference sequence). CDR3 length: 14 amino acids. J lost 5 bases, V lost 6 bases, and 8 bases had no gene match. This CDR3 reads CASSTIAGVNEQYF. The CDR3 DNA sequence: TGTGCCAGCAGTACCATAGCGGGAGTGAACGAGCAGTACTTC.

V usage is TRBV7-9 and J usage is TRBJ1-1; D possibly corresponds to TRBD1 (6 bases). There are 14 residues in the CDR3. Germline V lookup: CDR1 SEHNR, CDR2 FQNEAQ (reference sequence). Trimming stripped 3 bases from V and 4 bases from J, with 12 bases between. The CDR3 region has the DNA TGTGCCAGCAGCTTCGCAGGGGAGGCCACTGAAGCTTTCTTT. Translation: CASSFAGEATEAFF.

This clone came up a few times. This chain joins TRBV11-2 and TRBJ2-7; the match to TRBD2 covers 10 bases. Germline CDR1 and CDR2: SGHAT and FQNNGV. The CDR3 totals 14 residues. Unmatched junction bases numbered 5, after V lost 2 bases and J lost 7 bases. CDR3 residues: CASSLTSGIGEQYF. For the CDR3, the DNA is TGTGCCAGCAGCTTAACTAGCGGGATTGGAGAGCAGTACTTC.

V and J are TRBV25-1 and TRBJ2-7, with TRBD2 matching over 9 bases. The ends lost 1 base at V and 5 bases at J; junction bases unmatched: 3. CDR3 length equals 14 residues. From germline, CDR1 is MGHDK and CDR2 SYGVNS. This CDR3 is CASSELAGGHEQYF. The CDR3 DNA sequence: TGTGCCAGCAGTGAATTGGCGGGAGGGCACGAGCAGTACTTC.

Worth noting for this clone: The sample contains more than one DNA sequence encoding this CDR3. The J gene is TRBJ2-1, the V gene TRBV6-2 or TRBV6-3; 12 bases map to TRBD2. Germline assignment: CDR1 MNHEY and CDR2 SVGEGT. The CDR3 is 14 amino acids. With 5 bases clipped from V and 5 bases from J, the junction kept 1 base outside the gene matches. As DNA, the CDR3 is TGTGCCAGCAGTCTAGCGGGGGGGCACAATGAGCAGTTCTTC. It codes for CASSLAGGHNEQFF.

This chain uses TRBV7-9 with TRBJ2-1, with D possibly being TRBD2 (5 bases). With 4 bases removed from V and 4 bases from J, the gap between germline ends came to 23 bases. The CDR3 length is 18 residues. Germline values: CDR1 SEHNR, CDR2 FQNEAQ (reference sequence). The CDR3: CASSSPGFGLAIYNEQFF. The CDR3 DNA follows: TGTGCCAGCAGCTCCCCGGGTTTCGGGCTAGCTATTTACAATGAGCAGTTCTTC.

The genes are TRBV19 and TRBJ2-5, with a tentative D call TRBD2 (5 bases). With 5 bases removed from V and 13 bases from J, the gap between germline ends came to 14 bases. The CDR3 consists of 11 residues. From germline, CDR1 is LNHDA and CDR2 SQIVND (reference sequence). The DNA for the CDR3 is TGTGCCAGTAGTGTCGGATGGGAGATGTACTTC. Its protein is CASSVGWEMYF. The full variable domain, in which reference TRBV19 and TRBJ2-5 provide the parts outside the CDR3, is DGGITQSPKYLFRKEGQNVTLSCEQNLNHDAMYWYRQDPGQGLRLIYYSQIVNDFQKGDIAEGYSVSREKKESFPLTVTSAQKNPTAFYLCASSVGWEMYFGPGTRLLVL.

The V call is TRBV11-2, the J call TRBJ1-2; D unresolved. Germline V gene data show CDR1 as SGHAT and CDR2 as FQNNGV. V lost 1 base and J 3 bases, leaving 6 bases between the germline ends. The CDR3 runs 13 residues. DNA for the CDR3: TGTGCCAGCAGCTTAGCAGGATACTATGGCTACACCTTC. Protein product: CASSLAGYYGYTF.

The chain employs TRBV9 and TRBJ2-5; either TRBD1 or TRBD2 may supply D (6 bases each). V dropped 3 bases and J dropped 4 bases, with 13 bases sitting between them. Germline CDR1 is SGDLS and CDR2 is YYNGEE. The CDR3 length is 14 residues. CDR3: CASSAGPGAETQYF. CDR3 DNA sequence: TGTGCCAGCAGCGCGGGCCCGGGGGCAGAGACCCAGTACTTC. The whole variable domain, filled in from reference TRBV9 and TRBJ2-5, reads DSGVTQTPKHLITATGQRVTLRCSPRSGDLSVYWYQQSLDQGLQFLIQYYNGEERAKGNILERFSAQQFPDLHSELNLSSLELGDSALYFCASSAGPGAETQYFGPGTRLLVL.

The chain uses TRBV5-1 and TRBJ2-1; D is undetermined. The germline V gene has CDR1 SGHRS and CDR2 YFSETQ. The CDR3 contains 11 residues. V was pared by 1 base and J by 9 bases, with 5 bases between. CDR3 protein: CASSLSREQFF. The CDR3 nucleotides are TGCGCCAGCAGCTTGAGTCGTGAGCAGTTCTTC. The full variable domain, rest sourced from reference TRBV5-1 and TRBJ2-1, is KAGVTQTPRYLIKTRGQQVTLSCSPISGHRSVSWYQQTPGQGLQFLFEYFSETQRNKGNFPGRFSGRQFSNSRSEMNVSTLELGDSALYLCASSLSREQFFGPGTRLTVL.

Points on this clone: Sequence at one end of the junction differs from germline and may be a read error. The chain employs TRBV3-1 (or the pseudogene TRBV3-2) and TRBJ2-1; 8 bases are a match to TRBD2. CDR1 is LGHDT and CDR2 is YNNKEL in the germline V gene (reference sequence). This CDR3 has 15 residues. CDR3 in amino acids: CVSSPLAGLYNEQFF. The CDR3 coding sequence is TGTGTCAGCAGCCCTTTAGCGGGACTTTACAATGAGCAGTTCTTC.

The V gene is TRBV6-6, the J gene TRBJ2-7; a weak D match, TRBD2 (7 bases). This CDR3 is built from 15 residues. Trimming cost V 8 bases and J 5 bases, with 22 bases left between them. From germline, CDR1 is MNHNY and CDR2 SVGAGI (reference sequence). The DNA for the CDR3 is TGTGCCAGCGCAAAGGGGGAGGGAGGTTTAGACGAGCAGTACTTC. Translating it yields CASAKGEGGLDEQYF.

This CDR3 reads CASSQDSSQPQHF. The CDR3 coding sequence is TGTGCCAGCAGCCAAGATAGTTCACAGCCCCAGCATTTT. V is TRBV14 and J is TRBJ1-5, with no clear D. The germline V and J ends were trimmed by 0 bases and 7 bases, with 7 bases remaining between them. The CDR3 has 13 residues. Germline V gives CDR1 SGHDN, CDR2 FVKESK. Drawing the rest from reference TRBV14 and TRBJ1-5, the complete variable domain is EAGVTQFPSHSVIEKGQTVTLRCDPISGHDNLYWYRRVMGKEIKFLLHFVKESKQDESGMPNNRFLAERTGGTYSTLKVQPAELEDSGVYFCASSQDSSQPQHFGDGTRLSIL.

The V call is TRBV9, the J call TRBJ1-2; weak D call: TRBD1 (6 bases). Trimming removed 3 bases from V and 7 bases from J, with 13 bases in between. The germline V gene encodes CDR1 SGDLS and CDR2 YYNGEE. The CDR3 runs to 13 residues. In DNA, the CDR3 is TGTGCCAGCAGCGCTCACAGGGAGGGTGGCTACACCTTC. Translated: CASSAHREGGYTF.

V and J are TRBV3-1 (or the pseudogene TRBV3-2) and TRBJ2-1; D is undetermined. V was trimmed by 4 bases and J by 0 bases, leaving 13 bases between them. Germline-derived CDR1 and CDR2 are LGHDT and YNNKEL (reference sequence). CDR3 length: 16 amino acids. CDR3 in DNA: TGTGCCAGCAGCCTTGTACCCGAGAGCTCCTACAATGAGCAGTTCTTC. This gives the protein CASSLVPESSYNEQFF.

The genes are TRBV9 and TRBJ2-1; 12 nucleotides align to TRBD2. Germline lookup yields CDR1 SGDLS and CDR2 YYNGEE. The length of the CDR3 is 16 residues. V shed 4 bases, J shed 9 bases, and the junction held 11 bases outside the gene matches. This chain's CDR3 is CASSSSGGALLGEQFF. In nucleotides, the CDR3 is TGTGCCAGCAGCTCTAGCGGGGGGGCTCTCTTGGGTGAGCAGTTCTTC.

The chain employs TRBV6-5 and TRBJ2-1, with 7 nucleotides matching TRBD2. The CDR3 runs 15 residues. Germline CDR1 MNHEY, CDR2 SVGAGI. The ends lost 6 bases at V and 7 bases at J; junction bases unmatched: 12. CDR3 sequence reads: CASSIRRGGGNEQFF. CDR3 DNA: TGTGCCAGCAGCATCCGGCGCGGGGGAGGGAATGAGCAGTTCTTC.

The V gene is TRBV19, the J gene TRBJ2-3, with D perhaps matching TRBD2 (6 bases). The germline CDR1 and CDR2 sequences are LNHDA and SQIVND (reference sequence). Trimming stripped 9 bases from V and 4 bases from J, with 17 bases between. The CDR3 is 14 amino acids. Here the CDR3 reads CASSQGGGADTQYF. Here the CDR3 DNA reads TGTGCCAGCTCCCAGGGAGGAGGAGCAGATACGCAGTATTTT.

This clone was found once. V is TRBV3-1 (or the pseudogene TRBV3-2) and J is TRBJ2-5, with TRBD1 as a possible D gene (6 bases). Trimming pared 3 bases from V and 10 bases from J, leaving 9 bases between. Germline V gives CDR1 LGHDT, CDR2 YNNKEL (reference sequence). This CDR3 has 11 amino acids. The CDR3 bases are TGTGCCAGCAGCCATACAGGGAACCAGTACTTC. Translated: CASSHTGNQYF.

The chain is built from TRBV7-2 and TRBJ2-5; D ambiguous. Germline CDR1 reads SGHTA; CDR2 reads FQGNSA. This CDR3 region has 18 residues. V lost 1 base, J lost 5 bases, and 23 bases lay in between. The CDR3 protein is CASSLESLRLPRAETQYF. The CDR3 DNA reads as TGTGCCAGCAGCTTAGAATCCCTCAGACTTCCCCGGGCGGAGACCCAGTACTTC.

The rearrangement uses TRBV24-1 and TRBJ2-4, with D perhaps assigned TRBD1 or TRBD2 (5 bases each). The germline V and J ends were trimmed by 5 bases and 0 bases, with 16 bases remaining between them. In germline, CDR1 is KGHDR, CDR2 SFDVKD. This CDR3 is 17 amino acids long. CDR3 nucleotide sequence: TGTGCCACCAGTGGAGGGGACGTAACGTCAGCCAAAAACATTCAGTACTTC. Its protein product is CATSGGDVTSAKNIQYF.

The chain has TRBV6-6 and TRBJ2-7; tentatively, D is TRBD1 (6 bases). Germline assignment: CDR1 MNHNY and CDR2 SVGAGI (reference sequence). The germline V and J ends were trimmed by 6 bases and 3 bases, with 12 bases remaining between them. CDR3 length equals 13 residues. CDR3 loop: CASRQGGFYEQYF. CDR3 DNA: TGTGCCAGCAGACAGGGTGGATTCTACGAGCAGTACTTC.